Listed below are T cell receptor beta chains from one sample, sequenced in a study of T-cell reconstitution after alpha-beta-depleted transplantation in children. MiXCR was run by TCRdb on the PCR reads, yielding one entry per CDR3 protein. This sample yields around 300,000 distinct CDR3 sequences, of which almost 8% are seen a single time; approximately 8.6% belongs to the top ten. The specimen was peripheral blood, collected 360 days after TCRalphabeta/CD19-depleted stem cell transplant. The receptors shown here come from a female patient between 2 and 15 years old who had a stem cell transplant for Fanconi anemia, so the T cells may come from the graft donor. Both conserved end residues are trimmed from each CDR3. Fields, in order: V gene, CDR3 protein.

TRBV20-1,SAAKGHNEQF
TRBV27,ASSLSPSVEKLF
TRBV7-7,ASSLVPFGLAGINEQF
TRBV15,ATSRGAGTGDEQY
TRBV7-9,ASSPLSSTGELF
TRBV7-9,ASSSPRVGRDTQY
TRBV6-2/TRBV6-3,ASSRPQTGGQALH
TRBV5-1,ASSYGLKESSDTQY
TRBV7-2,ASIFMRSGGAADTQY
TRBV20-1,SASVADGSQPQH
TRBV5-5,ASSFDRVGKNIQY
TRBV29-1,SVASTDTQY
TRBV11-2,ASSLARTGRSSYEQY
TRBV28,ASSFMDRTAF
TRBV10-3,AISESWTGNYNEQF
TRBV12-3/TRBV12-4,ASSLSLEGNQPQH
TRBV7-9,ASSLRAPPDIQY
TRBV9,ASSVLRTDTQY
TRBV5-5,ASSPNGEAGYGYT
TRBV10-3,AISATSGSSYNEQF
TRBV15,ATERGQSVSPKH
TRBV12-3/TRBV12-4,ASSKAGTGDYEQY
TRBV9,ASSGEDWTAQETQY
TRBV12-3/TRBV12-4,ASSFGRGSETQY
TRBV25-1,ASSESRDAYEQY
TRBV5-1,ASRQGNTDTQY
TRBV25-1,ASRGVITGLAGVWMGNEQF
TRBV6-1,ASSRTSGTQETQY
TRBV7-3,ASSSSGGSTDTQY
TRBV29-1,SVEDLRTGGGYEQY
TRBV3-1,ASSQSRGGQGHQPQH
TRBV12-3/TRBV12-4,ASSYRGAETQY
TRBV6-1,ASPGTGSYEQY
TRBV7-9,ASSLDLMAVGGYT
TRBV6-2/TRBV6-3,ASKPTGGYGYT
TRBV4-1,ASSQGVEQY
TRBV5-1,ASSGGGDYQETQY
TRBV7-2,ASSLAQGQGAQY
TRBV3-1,ASSQHWSTDTQY
TRBV19,ASSIRQGAVYNEQF
TRBV3-1,ASSGNPTSGMYEQY
TRBV30,AWTKWDTEAF
TRBV27,ASSLTGQYNEQF
TRBV6-5,ASSYSSRTGELF
TRBV28,ASMTGIPPYEQY
TRBV20-1,SASRAGDSPLH
TRBV18,ASSLDRVPYEQY
TRBV7-2,ASRKLAGGKQETQY
TRBV20-1,SARQPRENSNQPQH
TRBV14,ASSQELSETPLY
TRBV6-5,ASSYRLGRSSESPLH
TRBV15,ATSAWGGIPGELF
TRBV11-2,ASSSPPWTSGRSYEQY
TRBV19,ASSIRRALSNQPQH